This record covers a single T cell receptor beta chain. Its cognate antigen is unknown. Ophthalmopathy donors' eye disease showed moderate-to-severe activity, CAS of at least 3, NOSPECS of at least 4 and duration under 3 months. Serum thyroxine and TRAb, along with clinical symptoms, thyroid ultrasound and orbital computed tomography, were what diagnosis relied on. This entry belongs to a study of Graves' ophthalmopathy and Graves' hyperthyroidism. Study-level findings and limits: Appearing in blood as well were most expanded thyroid clonotypes above 0.001 frequency.

TCR beta CDR3 regions were amplified from RNA transcripts. Amplification began with first-round RT-PCR using HTBI primers, then second-round multiplex PCR was performed. From the multiplex PCR reads, TCRdb called clonotypes with MiXCR, one entry per CDR3 protein. The sample has over 650,000 distinct CDR3 sequences; roughly 39% are singletons. Germline V CDR1 and CDR2: SNHLY, FYNNEI. The ends were cut back, 11 bases at V and 0 bases at J, with 11 bases in the middle. The CDR3 length is 14 residues. V and J are TRBV2 and TRBJ2-6; D remains unclear. Sequencing was done on a sample of peripheral blood. The sequence derives from an adult man with Graves' ophthalmopathy. CDR3 residues: CAWSVSSGANVLTF. The CDR3 bases are TGTGCCTGGAGTGTGTCCTCTGGGGCCAACGTCCTGACTTTC.